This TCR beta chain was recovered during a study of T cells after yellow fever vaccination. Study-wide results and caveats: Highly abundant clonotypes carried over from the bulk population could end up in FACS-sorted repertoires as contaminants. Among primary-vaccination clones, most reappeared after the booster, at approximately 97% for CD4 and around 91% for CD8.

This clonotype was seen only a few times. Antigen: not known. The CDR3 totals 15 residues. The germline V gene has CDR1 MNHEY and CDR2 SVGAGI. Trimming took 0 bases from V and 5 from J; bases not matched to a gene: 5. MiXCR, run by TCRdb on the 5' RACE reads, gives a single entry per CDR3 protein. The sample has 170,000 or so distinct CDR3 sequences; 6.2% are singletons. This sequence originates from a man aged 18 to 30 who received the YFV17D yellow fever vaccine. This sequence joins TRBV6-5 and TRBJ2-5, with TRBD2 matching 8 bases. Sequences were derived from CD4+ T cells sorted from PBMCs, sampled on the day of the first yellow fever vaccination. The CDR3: CASSYSGRGVETQYF. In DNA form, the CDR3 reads TGTGCCAGCAGTTACTCGGGGCGGGGGGTGGAGACCCAGTACTTC.